This entry lists 19 T cell receptor beta chains sequenced from one sample in a study of response to subunit inactivated influenza vaccine (dated by TCRdb to the late 2010s). The library was produced with RT-PCR. Sequenced on an Illumina HiSeq 2500. In-frame beta chains were kept once TCRdb had trimmed the public reads at Q25 with fastp and called clones with MiXCR. Each entry merges the rows of one CDR3 protein and shows their most common DNA and genes. The sample table records roughly 710,000 distinct CDR3 sequences; 13% to 15% of these occur just once. The ten largest clonotypes hold 7.5% to 8% of the sample. The starting material was PBMCs from blood, obtained about 14 days before vaccination. These receptors all stem from a man aged 50-60 years who received an inactivated influenza vaccine. Donor details come from another sample of the same person, matched by shared clones.

This clonotype was observed a handful of times. CDR3 amino acids: CASSQVDARSNEQFF. CDR3 nucleotides: TGTGCCAGCAGCCAAGTAGACGCAAGGTCGAATGAGCAGTTCTTC. This rearrangement joins TRBV4-2 to TRBJ2-1, with D uncertain. Germline lookup yields CDR1 LGHNA and CDR2 YNFKEQ. The CDR3 extends over 15 amino acids. With 1 base removed from V and 7 bases from J, the gap between germline ends came to 14 bases.

The table lists this clonotype with a few counts. V is TRBV12-3 or TRBV12-4 and J is TRBJ2-2; 9 positions match TRBD2. V gave up 3 bases and J gave up 5 bases; unmatched junction bases: 4. This CDR3 comprises 15 residues. The CDR3 DNA reads TGTGCCAGCAGTTTCAGAGCGGGAGGTACCGGGGAGCTGTTTTTT. Its translation is CASSFRAGGTGELFF.

This clonotype was picked up a small number of times. CDR3 sequence reads: CASSLDTRYSTEAFF. The CDR3 nucleotides read TGTGCCAGCAGTCTGGACACCCGATACTCCACTGAAGCTTTCTTT. V is TRBV27 and J is TRBJ1-1, with D possibly matching TRBD1 (5 bases). V gave up 5 bases and J gave up 4 bases, with 17 bases separating them. The CDR3 has 15 residues. Per germline, CDR1 MNHEY and CDR2 SMNVEV (reference sequence).

In this sample, this clonotype turned up a few times. The rearrangement links TRBV5-1 to TRBJ2-5, with 9 nucleotides matching TRBD2. This CDR3 contains 16 residues. V was pared by 4 bases and J by 4 bases, with 11 bases of the junction left unmatched. Germline V gives CDR1 SGHRS, CDR2 YFSETQ. CDR3 in DNA: TGCGCCAGCAGCCATCGTAGCGGGAGACGTGGAGAGACCCAGTACTTC. Protein sequence: CASSHRSGRRGETQYF.

V gene TRBV5-1 combines with J gene TRBJ2-1; 7 nucleotides match TRBD1. This CDR3 comprises 14 residues. The germline CDR1 and CDR2 sequences are SGHRS and YFSETQ. V was pared by 4 bases and J by 1 base, with 2 bases of the junction left unmatched. The CDR3 loop is CASSMGQSYNEQFF. The CDR3 DNA is TGCGCCAGCAGCATGGGACAGTCCTACAATGAGCAGTTCTTC.

This clonotype has a count of ten or more. The rearrangement uses TRBV7-9 and TRBJ2-1; 9 bases align to TRBD2. The CDR3 has 15 residues. The V gene end was trimmed by 5 bases and the J gene end by 2 bases; junction bases not matched to a gene: 4. Germline CDR1 reads SEHNR; CDR2 reads FQNEAQ (reference sequence). The CDR3 nucleotides are TGTGCCAGCAGCCCAGTAGCGGGAGCCTACAATGAGCAGTTCTTC. Amino acids: CASSPVAGAYNEQFF.

This clonotype was seen a few times. The J gene is TRBJ2-1, the V gene TRBV15; D may be TRBD1 or TRBD2 (6 bases each). The CDR3 runs 18 residues. Trimming cost V 0 bases and J 3 bases, with 18 bases left between them. The germline CDR1 and CDR2 sequences are LNHNV and YYDKDF (reference sequence). The CDR3 bases are TGTGCCACCAGCAGAGATTCGCTCATGGGGGGCAGCTACAATGAGCAGTTCTTC. Translated: CATSRDSLMGGSYNEQFF.

The CDR3 sequence: CASSTDTQVKTQYF. As DNA, the CDR3 is TGTGCCAGCAGCACCGACACCCAGGTCAAGACCCAGTACTTC. The chain couples TRBV7-2 to TRBJ2-5; D gene ambiguous. Trimming left V 5 bases short and J 6 bases short, with 16 bases between. This CDR3 has 14 amino acids. Germline lookup yields CDR1 SGHTA and CDR2 FQGNSA.

The sample holds a few counts of this clonotype. CDR3 region: CASSQWAGGGETQYF. The CDR3 DNA reads TGTGCCAGCAGCCAATGGGCGGGGGGCGGAGAGACCCAGTACTTC. The chain has TRBV3-1 and TRBJ2-5; 8 positions match TRBD2. Trimming cost V 2 bases and J 4 bases; bases outside gene matches: 6. This CDR3 is built from 15 residues. Germline assignment: CDR1 LGHDT and CDR2 YNNKEL (reference sequence).

This clonotype was found a few times. V and J are TRBV20-1 and TRBJ2-7, with 10 bases that match TRBD2. The CDR3 loop spans 12 amino acids. V gave up 3 bases and J gave up 6 bases; unmatched junction bases: 2. The germline gives CDR1 DFQATT, CDR2 SNEGSKA (reference sequence). CDR3 amino acids: CSARGLASEQYF. The CDR3 DNA sequence: TGCAGTGCTAGGGGACTAGCGAGCGAGCAGTACTTC.

The chain combines TRBV11-1 with TRBJ2-6, with 10 bases aligning to TRBD2. Germline loops: CDR1 SGHAT, CDR2 FQDESV (reference sequence). J gave up 0 bases and V 3 bases, and 8 bases lay outside the gene matches. This CDR3 has 19 residues. CDR3 amino acids: CASSFQLAGPTSGANVLTF. Here the CDR3 DNA reads TGTGCCAGCAGCTTTCAACTAGCGGGACCGACCTCTGGGGCCAACGTCCTGACTTTC.

This clonotype has a handful of counts. V usage is TRBV2 and J usage is TRBJ2-3; D is unresolved. V was trimmed by 2 bases and J by 3 bases, leaving 15 bases between them. CDR1 is SNHLY, CDR2 FYNNEI, per germline. The CDR3 runs 16 residues. CDR3 in amino acids: CASSERGQVRTDTQYF. The DNA for the CDR3 is TGTGCCAGCAGTGAAAGAGGTCAGGTTAGGACAGATACGCAGTATTTT.

This clonotype came up many times. The chain employs TRBV2 and TRBJ1-1, with D hard to call. CDR3 length equals 13 residues. Trimming cost V 1 base and J 6 bases, with 9 bases left between them. CDR1 is SNHLY, CDR2 FYNNEI, per germline. The CDR3 here is CASSEGAVAEAFF. In DNA, the CDR3 is TGTGCCAGCAGTGAAGGTGCAGTGGCTGAAGCTTTCTTT.

This sequence joins TRBV5-1 and TRBJ2-7, with unresolved D. CDR1 SGHRS and CDR2 YFSETQ come from the germline V gene. The germline V and J ends were trimmed by 0 bases and 2 bases, with 12 bases remaining between them. The CDR3 covers 15 residues. CDR3 bases: TGCGCCAGCAGCTTGGAGCCGAGTTTTGCCTACGAGCAGTACTTC. Its translation: CASSLEPSFAYEQYF. Combining the CDR3 with reference TRBV5-1 and TRBJ2-7 gives the whole variable domain KAGVTQTPRYLIKTRGQQVTLSCSPISGHRSVSWYQQTPGQGLQFLFEYFSETQRNKGNFPGRFSGRQFSNSRSEMNVSTLELGDSALYLCASSLEPSFAYEQYFGPGTRLTVT.

This clonotype was picked up a small number of times. V usage is TRBV12-3 or TRBV12-4 and J usage is TRBJ2-7; D is perhaps TRBD1 (6 bases). Between the trimmed V and J ends, which lost 6 bases and 4 bases, there was a span of 19 bases. The CDR3 runs 15 residues. The CDR3 nucleotides read TGTGCCAGCAGAAAAGCAGGGGCTCCAGGGTACGAGCAGTACTTC. Translating gives CASRKAGAPGYEQYF.

The chain carries TRBV7-2 and TRBJ1-1; tentatively, D is TRBD1 (6 bases). V lost 5 bases to trimming and J lost 7 bases, with 11 bases between them. CDR1 SGHTA and CDR2 FQGNSA come from the germline V gene. The CDR3 totals 12 residues. CDR3 sequence reads: CASSTGQIEAFF. For the CDR3, the DNA is TGTGCCAGCAGCACCGGACAGATTGAAGCTTTCTTT. Complete variable domain (other parts from reference TRBV7-2 and TRBJ1-1): GAGVSQSPSNKVTEKGKDVELRCDPISGHTALYWYRQSLGQGLEFLIYFQGNSAPDKSGLPSDRFSAERTGGSVSTLTIQRTQQEDSAVYLCASSTGQIEAFFGQGTRLTVV.

This clonotype appeared many times. V usage is TRBV6-2 or TRBV6-3 and J usage is TRBJ1-2; unclear D gene. The CDR3 has 16 residues. Trimming took off 6 bases at V and 0 bases at J, with 17 bases between the two ends. Germline V lookup: CDR1 MNHEY, CDR2 SVGEGT. The CDR3 is CASSHPALRSNYGYTF. The CDR3 DNA reads as TGTGCCAGCAGCCATCCCGCCCTCAGGTCTAACTATGGCTACACCTTC.

For the CDR3, the DNA is TGCAGCGTAGTTGACAGGGCCACTGAAGCTTTCTTT. Translation gives CSVVDRATEAFF. This sequence joins TRBV29-1 and TRBJ1-1; 7 positions agree with TRBD1. The CDR3 is 12 residues long. V lost 6 bases and J lost 4; bases outside the gene matches: 5. Germline CDR1 SQVTM, CDR2 ANQGSEA.

The chain employs TRBV24-1 and TRBJ2-2, with 10 bases aligning to TRBD1. V lost 3 bases to trimming and J lost 3 bases; unmatched junction nucleotides: 9. Per the germline V gene, CDR1 is KGHDR and CDR2 is SFDVKD. The CDR3 has 18 residues. The DNA for the CDR3 is TGTGCCACCAGTGATGGGCCCGGGACAGGGGTCTACACCGGGGAGCTGTTTTTT. Its translation: CATSDGPGTGVYTGELFF.